Sequencing of this T cell receptor beta chain was carried out in a study of cytomegalovirus exposure and HLA in healthy donors. Looking at the study overall: Earlier sequencing of about 179 million T cells yielded around 100 million unique TCR beta sequences.

The PCR had 60 Vbeta and 13 Jbeta primers. Repertoires were generated with immunoSEQ multiplex PCR, while TCRdb's copy carries only in-frame clones and drops some. The sample lists about 130,000 clones, around 80% seen once, with roughly 1.2% in the top ten. A remark on this clone: Its antigen is not known. Other DNA sequences from this sample encode an identical CDR3 as well.

The CDR3 has 18 amino acids. V shed 2 bases, J shed 2 bases, and the junction held 13 bases outside the gene matches. Germline CDR1 is SEHNR and CDR2 is FQNEAQ (reference sequence). Findings and caveats of the study: V segments that were indistinguishable, TRBV6-2 and TRBV6-3 among them, were omitted from analysis. Per published accounts, TCR beta sequences correctly predicted the HLA-A and HLA-B alleles of most subjects.

The TCR comes from a female donor in good health and CMV-seronegative. The sample comprised PBMCs. The J gene is TRBJ1-2, the V gene TRBV7-9; 8 positions match TRBD1. CDR3 sequence (DNA): TGTGCCAGCAGCTTAATGGCAGGGGGCGCGTCCCTCAACTATGGCTACACCTTC. It codes for CASSLMAGGASLNYGYTF.